The following is a TCR beta chain sequence with its context. This record belongs to a study of blood T cell repertoires in COVID-19. In the study overall: Acute and convalescent COVID-19 samples came from the United States, Italy and Spain. The cDNA or gDNA used as material had been derived from T cells, B-cell-depleted T cells, or PBMCs.

After removal of 3 bases from V and 7 bases from J, the junction contained 10 bases not matched to a gene. There are 17 residues in the CDR3. The V gene's germline CDR1 is SGDLS and CDR2 YYNGEE. Sequencing was performed with immunoSEQ multiplex PCR; in TCRdb, only in-frame clones are kept and a portion is missing. The sample carries about 350,000 clones, approximately 90% recorded once. The sample consisted of peripheral blood. The chain combines TRBV9 with TRBJ2-2, with TRBD2 matching 12 bases. This TCR was recovered from a woman younger than 35 who had recovered from COVID-19. CDR3: CASSGRTSGKVDGELFF. The CDR3 DNA sequence: TGTGCCAGCAGCGGACGGACTAGCGGGAAAGTGGACGGGGAGCTGTTTTTT.